The 17 T cell receptor beta chains listed next were all sequenced from one sample in a study of blood T cell repertoires in COVID-19. Method: immunoSEQ multiplex PCR; TCRdb's copy keeps in-frame clones and lacks some. The sample records hundreds of thousands of clones, about 89% being singletons. Sequenced: peripheral blood. The receptors derive from a woman aged 45 to 65 with COVID-19, enrolled during active disease.

V and J are TRBV29-1 and TRBJ2-5; TRBD2 agrees at 10 bases. Germline CDR1 SQVTM, CDR2 ANQGSEA. The J segment lost 0 bases and the V segment lost 6 bases, leaving 1 base of the junction unmatched. This CDR3 is built from 13 residues. The CDR3 here is CSVLAGYQETQYF. DNA for the CDR3: TGCAGCGTACTAGCGGGGTACCAAGAGACCCAGTACTTC. The complete variable domain, with remaining parts taken from reference TRBV29-1 and TRBJ2-5, reads SAVISQKPSRDICQRGTSLTIQCQVDSQVTMMFWYRQQPGQSLTLIATANQGSEATYESGFVIDKFPISRPNLTFSTLTVSNMSPEDSSIYLCSVLAGYQETQYFGPGTRLLVL.

The V and J genes are TRBV12-3 or TRBV12-4 and TRBJ2-1; D is unresolved. The ends were cut back, 3 bases at V and 9 bases at J, with 6 bases in the middle. This CDR3 is built from 11 residues. This CDR3 reads CASSFNFEQFF. In nucleotides, the CDR3 is TGTGCCAGCAGTTTTAACTTTGAGCAGTTCTTC.

This clone appeared a single time. The rearrangement uses TRBV28 and TRBJ1-2; 7 nucleotides agree with TRBD1. The CDR3 runs to 14 residues. V lost 8 bases and J lost 5; bases outside the gene matches: 11. Looked up from germline, CDR1 is MDHEN and CDR2 is SYDVKM. The CDR3 loop reads CASARQGRGYGYTF. CDR3 DNA: TGTGCCAGCGCCAGACAGGGTAGGGGTTATGGCTACACCTTC.

The chain links TRBV9 to TRBJ2-5, with a tentative D call TRBD2 (7 bases). V was cut by 1 base and J by 1 base, with 11 bases left in between. Germline values: CDR1 SGDLS, CDR2 YYNGEE. The CDR3 runs 15 residues. The CDR3 is CASSVWGGSQETQYF. In DNA form, the CDR3 reads TGTGCCAGCAGCGTATGGGGGGGCAGCCAAGAGACCCAGTACTTC.

The V gene is TRBV6-5, the J gene TRBJ1-2, with D hard to call. Trimming removed 0 bases at V and 1 base at J, with 6 bases between. The germline CDR1 and CDR2 sequences are MNHEY and SVGAGI. This CDR3 is 14 amino acids long. The chain's CDR3 is CASSYSRHNYGYTF. In DNA form, the CDR3 reads TGTGCCAGCAGTTACTCGAGACATAACTATGGCTACACCTTC.

The chain recombines TRBV19 with TRBJ1-5; D remains unclear. V was trimmed by 10 bases and J by 1 base, leaving 8 bases between them. Germline CDR1 and CDR2: LNHDA and SQIVND (reference sequence). The CDR3 sequence is 12 residues long. The CDR3 spells CATSRSNQPQHF. Here the CDR3 DNA reads TGTGCCACCTCGAGAAGCAATCAGCCCCAGCATTTT.

The genes are TRBV7-9 and TRBJ1-2, with 10 bases matching TRBD1. The CDR3 contains 15 residues. Trimming cost V 4 bases and J 8 bases; bases outside gene matches: 10. From germline, CDR1 is SEHNR and CDR2 FQNEAQ (reference sequence). DNA for the CDR3: TGTGCCAGCAGCTCTGTTGACAGGGGGCGCGAAGGCTACACCTTC. Translated: CASSSVDRGREGYTF.

This clone was found a few times. The gene calls are TRBV24-1 and TRBJ1-2; 9 nucleotides match TRBD1. CDR1 is KGHDR and CDR2 is SFDVKD in the germline V gene. V shed 4 bases and J 6 bases; nucleotides not matched to a gene: 2. This CDR3 has 13 residues. Here the CDR3 DNA reads TGTGCCACCAGTGACGGACAGGGGAATGGCTACACCTTC. It is translated as CATSDGQGNGYTF.

The V gene is TRBV18, the J gene TRBJ1-2; 8 nucleotides match TRBD1. CDR1 and CDR2 from the germline V gene are KGHSH and LQKENI. CDR3 length: 17 amino acids. The V segment lost 1 base and the J segment 4 bases; nucleotides outside the gene matches: 11. The CDR3 here is CASSPRPVAGGGYGYTF. The CDR3 DNA reads TGTGCCAGCTCACCACGTCCGGTGGCAGGGGGCGGCTATGGCTACACCTTC.

The CDR3 protein is CASSESGTGYGYTF. DNA of the CDR3: TGCGCCAGCAGTGAGTCCGGGACAGGGTATGGCTACACCTTC. This chain links TRBV10-2 with TRBJ1-2; 9 bases line up with TRBD1. This CDR3 spans 14 amino acids. Germline-derived CDR1 and CDR2 are WSHSY and SAAADI. Trimming removed 0 bases from V and 5 bases from J; junction bases left unmatched: 1.

The genes are TRBV7-9 and TRBJ2-3, with 8 bases identical to TRBD1. In germline, CDR1 is SEHNR, CDR2 FQNEAQ (reference sequence). The CDR3 runs to 13 residues. Trimming cost V 6 bases and J 4 bases; bases outside gene matches: 3. The CDR3 loop is CASRPGGADTQYF. The CDR3 DNA reads TGTGCCAGCAGGCCAGGGGGCGCAGATACGCAGTATTTT.

The rearrangement links TRBV3-1 (or the pseudogene TRBV3-2) to TRBJ1-1; D may be TRBD1 (5 bases). The CDR3 extends over 12 amino acids. CDR1 and CDR2 (germline): LGHDT, YNNKEL (reference sequence). Between the trimmed V and J ends, which lost 1 base and 7 bases, there was a span of 7 bases. The CDR3 DNA is TGTGCCAGCAGCCAAGTTCAGGGTGAAGCTTTCTTT. It yields the protein CASSQVQGEAFF.

The chain uses TRBV30 and TRBJ1-2; D gene ambiguous. CDR1 and CDR2 (germline): GTSNPN, SVGIG (reference sequence). The CDR3 is 11 amino acids. Trimming removed 4 bases from V and 5 bases from J, with 8 bases in between. CDR3 DNA sequence: TGTGCCTGGAACTCGGGGTATGGCTACACCTTC. This sequence encodes CAWNSGYGYTF.

The rearrangement uses TRBV7-9 and TRBJ2-7, with 7 bases aligning to TRBD2. The CDR3 is made up of 11 amino acids. Germline loops: CDR1 SEHNR, CDR2 FQNEAQ (reference sequence). The J segment lost 7 bases and the V segment lost 5 bases, leaving 2 bases of the junction unmatched. This chain's CDR3 is CASSPGGEQYF. DNA for the CDR3: TGTGCCAGCAGCCCCGGGGGGGAGCAGTACTTC.

The gene calls are TRBV6-1 and TRBJ2-2; TRBD2 is a possible D gene (6 bases). The CDR3 runs 16 residues. The germline CDR1 and CDR2 sequences are MNHNS and SASEGT. V lost 4 bases and J lost 1, with 13 bases in between. The CDR3: CASSGLAVVNTGELFF. CDR3 coding DNA: TGTGCCAGCAGTGGATTAGCGGTTGTGAACACCGGGGAGCTGTTTTTT.

This clone has a single count. This chain links TRBV30 with TRBJ1-6, with TRBD1 matching 10 bases. The CDR3 spans 14 residues. Per the germline V gene, CDR1 is GTSNPN and CDR2 is SVGIG (reference sequence). V shed 3 bases and J 8 bases; nucleotides not matched to a gene: 4. The DNA of the CDR3 is TGTGCCTGGAGGACAGGGGGCGCCCATTCACCCCTCCACTTT. Translating gives CAWRTGGAHSPLHF.

The chain has TRBV19 and TRBJ2-5, with a possible D match to TRBD1 (5 bases). The germline V gene has CDR1 LNHDA and CDR2 SQIVND (reference sequence). The ends were cut back, 6 bases at V and 5 bases at J, with 13 bases in the middle. CDR3 length equals 13 residues. The CDR3 loop reads CASRARGSETQYF. The CDR3 nucleotides are TGTGCCAGTAGGGCAAGGGGTAGCGAGACCCAGTACTTC.